A selection of T cell receptor beta chains follows, all from one sample in a study of cytomegalovirus exposure and HLA in healthy donors. Sequenced by immunoSEQ multiplex PCR; TCRdb stores in-frame clones only, minus some. The profile covers some 150,000 clones, with about 72% appearing a single time and over 2% taken by the ten largest. The sequencing sample was made of PBMCs. The source of these receptors is a man in his forties in good health and CMV-seronegative. Both conserved end residues are part of each CDR3. Each record gives: J gene, D gene, V gene, clone size, CDR3 DNA, CDR3 protein. D genes are given only for firm matches. The size field is filled for only some rows; it gives once, few, many or a size class.

j_call: TRBJ2-3; d_call: TRBD2; v_call: TRBV19; clone_size: NA; cdr3_nt: TGTGCCAGTAGTAATTTAGCGGGGAGCACAGATACGCAGTATTTT; cdr3_aa: CASSNLAGSTDTQYF
j_call: TRBJ2-7; d_call: TRBD1; v_call: TRBV5-3; clone_size: NA; cdr3_nt: TGTGCCAGAAGACAGGGACAGGGTTTGAGGTACTCTGGGGTCTACGAGCAGTACTTC; cdr3_aa: CARRQGQGLRYSGVYEQYF
j_call: TRBJ2-1; d_call: TRBD2; v_call: TRBV5-4; clone_size: NA; cdr3_nt: TGTGCCAGCAGCTTGAGCGGGGGAAACTACAATGAGCAGTTCTTC; cdr3_aa: CASSLSGGNYNEQFF
j_call: TRBJ2-1; d_call: TRBD2; v_call: TRBV11-2; clone_size: NA; cdr3_nt: TGTGCCAGCAGCTTAAACGGTAGACTAGCGAACAATGAGCAGTTCTTC; cdr3_aa: CASSLNGRLANNEQFF
j_call: TRBJ1-5; d_call: TRBD1; v_call: TRBV28; clone_size: once; cdr3_nt: TGTGCCAGCAGTTTTTGGACAGGCGATCAGCCCCAGCATTTT; cdr3_aa: CASSFWTGDQPQHF
j_call: TRBJ2-5; d_call: NA; v_call: TRBV2; clone_size: NA; cdr3_nt: TGTGCCAGCAATAAGGGGCCAGGGGGAGGCAAGACCCAGTACTTC; cdr3_aa: CASNKGPGGGKTQYF
j_call: TRBJ2-2; d_call: TRBD1; v_call: TRBV6-5; clone_size: NA; cdr3_nt: TGTGCCAGCAGTTCCCCGGGACAGTCCGCCGGGGAGCTGTTTTTT; cdr3_aa: CASSSPGQSAGELFF
j_call: TRBJ2-3; d_call: TRBD2; v_call: TRBV12-5; clone_size: NA; cdr3_nt: TGTGCTAGTGGTTTGTTGGTCCTAGCGGGGGGCACAGATACGCAGTATTTT; cdr3_aa: CASGLLVLAGGTDTQYF
j_call: TRBJ2-7; d_call: NA; v_call: TRBV29-1; clone_size: NA; cdr3_nt: TGCAGCGTTGGTCACTCCTACGAGCAGTACTTC; cdr3_aa: CSVGHSYEQYF
j_call: TRBJ2-7; d_call: TRBD1; v_call: TRBV7-9; clone_size: NA; cdr3_nt: TGTGCCAGCAGCTTATCCCAGGGGGCCTACGAGCAGTACTTC; cdr3_aa: CASSLSQGAYEQYF
j_call: TRBJ1-2; d_call: NA; v_call: TRBV6-1; clone_size: NA; cdr3_nt: TGTGCCAGCAGGAGGGGAGGGGCCTATGGCTACACCTTC; cdr3_aa: CASRRGGAYGYTF
j_call: TRBJ1-6; d_call: TRBD1; v_call: TRBV6-5; clone_size: few; cdr3_nt: TGTGCCAGCGGGCGGACAGGGCTAAATTCACCCCTCCACTTT; cdr3_aa: CASGRTGLNSPLHF
j_call: TRBJ2-7; d_call: NA; v_call: TRBV10-2; clone_size: few; cdr3_nt: TGCGCCAGCGGGGGGGCAACAGGGCTCTACGAGCAGTACTTC; cdr3_aa: CASGGATGLYEQYF
j_call: TRBJ1-1; d_call: TRBD1; v_call: TRBV18; clone_size: few; cdr3_nt: TGTGCCAGCTCCTGGACAGGGACTGAAGCTTTCTTT; cdr3_aa: CASSWTGTEAFF
j_call: TRBJ2-1; d_call: NA; v_call: TRBV9; clone_size: NA; cdr3_nt: TGTGCCAGCAGCGTAGGAGACTTAAACAATGAGCAGTTCTTC; cdr3_aa: CASSVGDLNNEQFF
j_call: TRBJ2-1; d_call: TRBD2; v_call: TRBV15; clone_size: NA; cdr3_nt: TGTGCCACCAGCAGAGACTGGACTAGCGGGAGCAATGAGCAGTTCTTC; cdr3_aa: CATSRDWTSGSNEQFF
j_call: TRBJ1-1; d_call: NA; v_call: TRBV25-1; clone_size: NA; cdr3_nt: TGTGCCAGCAGTGAATGGACAGATAACCCTGAAGCTTTCTTT; cdr3_aa: CASSEWTDNPEAFF
j_call: TRBJ2-1; d_call: TRBD2; v_call: TRBV5-1; clone_size: NA; cdr3_nt: TGCGCCAGCAGCTTGGACACTAGCGGGACGTACAATGAGCAGTTCTTC; cdr3_aa: CASSLDTSGTYNEQFF
j_call: TRBJ1-1; d_call: NA; v_call: TRBV4-3; clone_size: few; cdr3_nt: TGCGCCAGCAGCCAAGTCCCCCGAGGGCGACGGACTGAAGCTTTCTTT; cdr3_aa: CASSQVPRGRRTEAFF
j_call: TRBJ1-4; d_call: NA; v_call: TRBV6-4; clone_size: NA; cdr3_nt: TGTGCCAGCAGTGTCAACACCGCGGGCGGTGAAAAACTGTTTTTT; cdr3_aa: CASSVNTAGGEKLFF
j_call: TRBJ1-1; d_call: TRBD1; v_call: TRBV5-1; clone_size: NA; cdr3_nt: TGCGCCAGCAGCTTGGATACAGGGGCTGGGAACACTGAAGCTTTCTTT; cdr3_aa: CASSLDTGAGNTEAFF
j_call: TRBJ2-5; d_call: TRBD2; v_call: TRBV5-1; clone_size: NA; cdr3_nt: TGCGCCAGCAGTTCAAATAGCGGGGGGCCAGAGGAGACCCAGTACTTC; cdr3_aa: CASSSNSGGPEETQYF
j_call: TRBJ2-7; d_call: NA; v_call: TRBV25-1; clone_size: NA; cdr3_nt: TGTGCCAGCAGCGAACAGGGTTCCTACGAGCAGTACTTC; cdr3_aa: CASSEQGSYEQYF
j_call: TRBJ2-1; d_call: TRBD1; v_call: TRBV25-1; clone_size: NA; cdr3_nt: TGTGCCAGCAGCGACCCCGGGACAGGCAATGAGCAGTTCTTC; cdr3_aa: CASSDPGTGNEQFF
j_call: TRBJ1-1; d_call: NA; v_call: TRBV5-1; clone_size: few; cdr3_nt: TGCGCCAGCAGCAGGGGAACCATGAACACTGAAGCTTTCTTT; cdr3_aa: CASSRGTMNTEAFF
j_call: TRBJ1-6; d_call: NA; v_call: TRBV9; clone_size: NA; cdr3_nt: TGTGCCAGCAGCGTAGGGGCGGGGGATTCACCCCTCCACTTT; cdr3_aa: CASSVGAGDSPLHF
j_call: TRBJ2-7; d_call: TRBD1; v_call: TRBV7-9; clone_size: few; cdr3_nt: TGTGCCAGCAGCTCTAGCTTAGTTATTCGGGACAGGTATTACTTC; cdr3_aa: CASSSSLVIRDRYYF
j_call: TRBJ2-5; d_call: NA; v_call: TRBV28; clone_size: NA; cdr3_nt: TGTGCCGGGAACAGGGGAGGAAAGACCCAGTACTTC; cdr3_aa: CAGNRGGKTQYF
j_call: TRBJ2-5; d_call: NA; v_call: TRBV13; clone_size: once; cdr3_nt: TGTGCCAGCAGCCCCCGGGGGGCAGGGCAAGAGACCCAGTACTTC; cdr3_aa: CASSPRGAGQETQYF
j_call: TRBJ1-1; d_call: NA; v_call: TRBV25-1; clone_size: few; cdr3_nt: TGTGCCAGCAGTCGACAGACGAACACTGAAGCTTTCTTT; cdr3_aa: CASSRQTNTEAFF
j_call: TRBJ2-5; d_call: NA; v_call: TRBV19; clone_size: once; cdr3_nt: TGTGCCAGTAGTTTCAGGGTGGAAGAGACCCAGTACTTC; cdr3_aa: CASSFRVEETQYF